This entry is about one T cell receptor beta chain. Its antigen remains unknown. This sample is part of a study of vaccination and CD4 T cells after COVID-19. Looking at the study overall: Cells received overlapping spike peptides from SARS-CoV-2, HCoV-NL63, HCoV-OC43 and HCoV-229E as stimulation. Notes on the study in general: Convalescent patients had a median around 90% of reactive clones appearing only post-vaccination.

The treatment here: approximately 9-day PBMC culture with coronavirus spike peptide pools or control peptides (ViraFEST assay). ViraFEST sequenced TCRs after peptide-pool expansion of antigen-specific T cells. Cultured CD4+ T-cell DNA underwent Oncomine TCR Beta short-read sequencing. Extraction of genomic DNA was performed on cultured CD4+ T cells. Using its own MiXCR run on the PCR reads, TCRdb lists one record per CDR3 protein. This table has some 20,000 distinct CDR3 sequences, 43% appearing once. The CDR3 extends over 14 amino acids. CDR1 and CDR2 from the germline V gene are KGHDR and SFDVKD. V was trimmed by 0 bases and J by 4 bases, leaving 8 bases between them.

The chain carries TRBV24-1 and TRBJ1-2; D gene uncertain. The TCR sequence derives from a human donor who had recovered from COVID-19. This specimen consisted of CD4+ T cells from blood, cultured in vitro, obtained after SARS-CoV-2 vaccination. Here the CDR3 reads CATSDLGRAYGYTF. In DNA form, the CDR3 reads TGTGCCACCAGTGATTTGGGACGGGCCTATGGCTACACCTTC.